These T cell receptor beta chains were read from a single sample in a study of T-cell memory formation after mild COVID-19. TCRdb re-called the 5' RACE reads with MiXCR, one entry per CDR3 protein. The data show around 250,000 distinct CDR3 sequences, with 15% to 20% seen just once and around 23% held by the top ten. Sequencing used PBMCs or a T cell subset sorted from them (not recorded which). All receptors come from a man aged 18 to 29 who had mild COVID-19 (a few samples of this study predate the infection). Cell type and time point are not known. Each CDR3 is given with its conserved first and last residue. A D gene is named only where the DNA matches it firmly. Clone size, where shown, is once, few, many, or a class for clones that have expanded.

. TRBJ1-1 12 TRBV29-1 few TGCAGCGTTGTTCCAGGGAACACTGAAGCTTTCTTT CSVVPGNTEAFF
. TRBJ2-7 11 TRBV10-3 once TGTGCCATCAGTGAAGCAAACGAGCAGTACTTC CAISEANEQYF
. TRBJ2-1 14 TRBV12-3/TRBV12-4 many TGTGCCAGCAGTTTACAGCAGGCTCGGGATGAGCAGTTCTTC CASSLQQARDEQFF
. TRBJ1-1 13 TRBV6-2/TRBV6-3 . TGTGCCAGCAGCAAGTTGGGGCTGACTGAAGCTTTCTTT CASSKLGLTEAFF
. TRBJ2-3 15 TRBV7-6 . TGTGCCAGCAGCAATCGGGACACCTTCACAGATACGCAGTATTTT CASSNRDTFTDTQYF
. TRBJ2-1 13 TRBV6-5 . TGTGCCAGCAGCCCCCTCCCACAGGGAGAGCAGTTCTTC CASSPLPQGEQFF
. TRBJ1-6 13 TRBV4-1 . TGCGCCAGCAGCCAACCGACAAATTCACCCCTCCACTTT CASSQPTNSPLHF
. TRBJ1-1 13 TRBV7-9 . TGTGCCAGCAGCTTAGCAGGGGAAGGTGAAGCTTTCTTT CASSLAGEGEAFF
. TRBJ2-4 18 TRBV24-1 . TGTGCCACCAGCGTTCTTGAAGAGGGGGGGCTAGCCAAAAACATTCAGTACTTC CATSVLEEGGLAKNIQYF
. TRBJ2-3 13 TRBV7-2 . TGTGCCAGCGGGAGAAAGGGTGAAGATACGCAGTATTTT CASGRKGEDTQYF
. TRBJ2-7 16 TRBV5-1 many TGCGCCAGCAGCTTGGGGCTAGGAGAAGCCTCCTACGAGCAGTACTTC CASSLGLGEASYEQYF
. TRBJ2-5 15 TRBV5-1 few TGCGCCAGCAGCTGGTTTCGGCCAGAGCAAGAGACCCAGTACTTC CASSWFRPEQETQYF
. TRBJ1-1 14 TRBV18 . TGTGCCAGCTCACCACCGGGCAGGAACACTGAAGCTTTCTTT CASSPPGRNTEAFF
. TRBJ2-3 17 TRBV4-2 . TGTGCCAGCAGCCCGACGGGGTCGGCAACTAGCACAGATACGCAGTATTTT CASSPTGSATSTDTQYF
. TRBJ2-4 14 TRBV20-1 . TGCAGTGCTAGTGCATCCGGGACAAAAAACATTCAGTACTTC CSASASGTKNIQYF
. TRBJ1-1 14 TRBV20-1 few TGCAGTGCTAGACAGCCGGGGAGGAGCACTGAAGCTTTCTTT CSARQPGRSTEAFF
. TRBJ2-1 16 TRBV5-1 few TGCGCCAGCAGCCCCCGTCGGCGGGATGGACACAATGAGCAGTTCTTC CASSPRRRDGHNEQFF
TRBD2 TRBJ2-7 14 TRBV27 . TGTGCCAGCAGCCCCGTTAGCGGGGGCGAGGGGCAGTACTTC CASSPVSGGEGQYF
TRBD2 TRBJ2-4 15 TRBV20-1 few TGCAGTGCAAGTTTAGCGGGTGTAGCCAAAAACATTCAGTACTTC CSASLAGVAKNIQYF
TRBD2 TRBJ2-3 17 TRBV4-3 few TGCGCCAGCAGCCGCGAAGCGGGGGGGCCACCTGGGGATACGCAGTATTTT CASSREAGGPPGDTQYF
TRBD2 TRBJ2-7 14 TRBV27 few TGTGCCAGCAGCAGACTAGCGGGATCCTACGAGCAGTACTTC CASSRLAGSYEQYF
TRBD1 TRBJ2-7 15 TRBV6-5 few TGTGCCAGCAGTAGCCACCGGACAGGGGGCTACGAGCAGTACTTC CASSSHRTGGYEQYF
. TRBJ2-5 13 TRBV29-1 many TGCAGCGTTGTAAGGGGTCTCCAAGAGACCCAGTACTTC CSVVRGLQETQYF
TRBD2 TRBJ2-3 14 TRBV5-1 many TGCGCCAGCAGTTCAGCGGGGGACACAGATACGCAGTATTTT CASSSAGDTDTQYF
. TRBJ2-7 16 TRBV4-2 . TGTGCCAGCAGCCAAGATAGGACGGGTAACTCCTACGAGCAGTACTTC CASSQDRTGNSYEQYF
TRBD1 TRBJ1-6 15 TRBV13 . TGTGCCAGCAGCCTTACCGGGACAGATAATTCACCCCTCCACTTT CASSLTGTDNSPLHF
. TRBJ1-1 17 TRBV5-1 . TGCGCCAGCAGCCTGGGCAACAGCGGTGTTCTGGCAGGGAGAGCTTTCTTT CASSLGNSGVLAGRAFF
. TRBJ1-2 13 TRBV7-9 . TGTGCCAGCAGCGGCGCCCAAGTCTATGGCTACACCTTC CASSGAQVYGYTF
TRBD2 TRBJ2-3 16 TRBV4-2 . TGTGCCAGCAGCCAAGTGGAGGGCGGGGGGGCAGATACGCAGTATTTT CASSQVEGGGADTQYF
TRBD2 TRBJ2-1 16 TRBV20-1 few TGCAGCGCTAAGATACTTATAGCGGGTCGAGGCAATGAGCAGTTCTTC CSAKILIAGRGNEQFF
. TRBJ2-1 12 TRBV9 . TGTGCCAGCAGCTTTGACTACAATGAGCAGTTCTTC CASSFDYNEQFF
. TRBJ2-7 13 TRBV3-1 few TGTGCCAGCAGCCAAGAAGGGGCCGGCGAGCAGTACTTC CASSQEGAGEQYF
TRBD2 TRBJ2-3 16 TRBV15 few TGTGCCACCAGCAGAGCTACTGGACTAGGCGCAGATACGCAGTATTTT CATSRATGLGADTQYF
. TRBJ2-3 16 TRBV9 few TGTGCCAGCAGCGTAGGAGCGGCGGGGCCCCCAGATACGCAGTATTTT CASSVGAAGPPDTQYF
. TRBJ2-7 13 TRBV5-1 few TGCGCCAGCAGCCTACAGGGAGAAGGCGAGCAGTACTTC CASSLQGEGEQYF
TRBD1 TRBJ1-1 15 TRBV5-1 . TGCGCCAGCAGCTTGGCCACCACAGGGGACACTGAAGCTTTCTTT CASSLATTGDTEAFF
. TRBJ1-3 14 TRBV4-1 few TGCGCCAGCAGCCAGGGTCCCGGGACCGGGAGGGTATATTTT CASSQGPGTGRVYF
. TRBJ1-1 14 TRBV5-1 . TGCGCCAGCAGCCCCGGGGACGTGAACACTGAAGCTTTCTTT CASSPGDVNTEAFF
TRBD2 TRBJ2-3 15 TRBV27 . TGTGCCAGCATCCCTTCGCGGGGGATCCCAGATACGCAGTATTTT CASIPSRGIPDTQYF
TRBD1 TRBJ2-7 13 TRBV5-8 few TGTGCCAGCAGCTTGGAGACAGGGGACGAGCAGTACTTC CASSLETGDEQYF
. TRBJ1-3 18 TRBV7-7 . TGTGCCAGCAGCTTTCTGTCCCCGGGGGCTGGGTCTGGAAACACCATATATTTT CASSFLSPGAGSGNTIYF